Here is one TCR beta chain with its context. The entry originates in a study of blood T cell repertoires in COVID-19. The overall study: Donors in the United States, Italy and Spain gave samples during acute or convalescent COVID-19. The analysed material was cDNA or gDNA that came from T cells, B-cell-depleted T cells, or PBMCs.

Original analysis: Cell counts per sample came from amplifying reference gene primers. Sequencing was performed with immunoSEQ multiplex PCR; in TCRdb, only in-frame clones are kept and a portion is missing. The V and J calls and clone size were taken over from that table, and D and trimming were inferred from the DNA. The sample has some 120,000 clones; over 85% are singletons. Seattle patient enrollment occurred during active infection, with longitudinal follow-up thereafter. Germline V gene lookup returns CDR1 LNHDA and CDR2 SQIVND (reference sequence). There are 18 residues in the CDR3. V lost 7 bases and J 0 bases, leaving 25 bases between the germline ends.

The origin of this receptor is a man aged 60 to 75 with COVID-19, enrolled during active disease. The chain links TRBV19 to TRBJ2-7, with a weak D call TRBD2 (7 bases). Input material: peripheral blood. DNA for the CDR3: TGTGCCAGTACCACTGGGGGGGCAGAGGAGGCCGGCTCCTACGAGCAGTACTTC. It codes for CASTTGGAEEAGSYEQYF.